Given below is one TCR beta chain in context. The data were taken from a study of blood T cell repertoires in COVID-19. Study as a whole: Samples representing acute and convalescent COVID-19 were sourced from the United States, Italy and Spain. Sample material is recorded as cDNA or gDNA derived from T cells, B-cell-depleted T cells, or PBMCs.

The protocol was immunoSEQ multiplex PCR, while the TCRdb copy is restricted to in-frame clones and leaves out a portion. The sample holds 150,000 to 200,000 clones, approximately 86% seen once. The V gene's germline CDR1 is ENHRY and CDR2 SYGVKD. With 5 bases clipped from V and 7 bases from J, the junction kept 5 bases outside the gene matches. The length of the CDR3 is 14 residues. J is TRBJ1-4 and V is TRBV10-3, with 9 nucleotides matching TRBD1. The sequenced sample was peripheral blood. This sequence originates from a man aged 55-75 years with acute or convalescent COVID-19. CDR3 residues: CAISRDRASEKLFF. Here the CDR3 DNA reads TGTGCCATCAGTCGGGACAGGGCTAGTGAAAAACTGTTTTTT.